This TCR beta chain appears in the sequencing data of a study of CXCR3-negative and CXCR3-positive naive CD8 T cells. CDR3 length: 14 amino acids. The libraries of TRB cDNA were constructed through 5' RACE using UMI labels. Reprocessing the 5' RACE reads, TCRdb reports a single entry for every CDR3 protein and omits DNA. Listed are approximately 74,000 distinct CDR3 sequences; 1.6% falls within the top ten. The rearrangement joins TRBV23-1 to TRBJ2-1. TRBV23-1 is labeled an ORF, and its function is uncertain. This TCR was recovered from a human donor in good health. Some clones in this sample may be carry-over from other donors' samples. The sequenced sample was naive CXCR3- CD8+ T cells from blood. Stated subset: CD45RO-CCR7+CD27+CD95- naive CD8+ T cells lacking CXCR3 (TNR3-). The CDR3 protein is CASSQSMGYNEQFF.